The 23 T cell receptor beta chains below all came from one sample that was sequenced in a study of patients and donors after allogeneic stem cell transplantation. MiXCR, applied by TCRdb to the RT-PCR reads, yields one record per CDR3 protein. The top ten hold about a quarter of the sample, which has fewer than 75,000 distinct CDR3 sequences, 26% seen once. Sequencing used blood, either unsorted or a sorted T cell fraction (not recorded which). These TCRs come from a human donor who was either an allogeneic HSCT recipient or a stem cell or donor lymphocyte infusion donor (not recorded which). It is not recorded whose cells these are; they may come from a transplant donor.

V and J are TRBV12-3 or TRBV12-4 and TRBJ2-5, with 7 bases aligning to TRBD2. The V gene end was trimmed by 6 bases and the J gene end by 3 bases; junction bases not matched to a gene: 4. The CDR3 consists of 13 residues. The CDR3 is CASSSRGEETQYF. The DNA for the CDR3 is TGTGCCAGCAGCTCCCGGGGGGAAGAGACCCAGTACTTC.

The gene calls are TRBV7-2 and TRBJ1-2, with D perhaps TRBD1 (5 bases). Germline V gene data show CDR1 as SGHTA and CDR2 as FQGNSA. This CDR3 spans 14 amino acids. The germline V and J ends were trimmed by 5 bases and 4 bases, with 14 bases remaining between them. CDR3 DNA: TGTGCCAGCAGCGCCCCACGGGGCGGCTATGGCTACACCTTC. It encodes CASSAPRGGYGYTF.

The chain combines TRBV27 with TRBJ1-1; TRBD1 aligns across 7 bases. The ends lost 8 bases at V and 2 bases at J; junction bases unmatched: 8. The length of the CDR3 is 14 residues. Germline V lookup: CDR1 MNHEY, CDR2 SMNVEV (reference sequence). The CDR3 spells CASRGTDRNTEAFF. The DNA for the CDR3 is TGTGCCAGCCGCGGGACAGATCGAAACACTGAAGCTTTCTTT.

The chain joins TRBV4-1 to TRBJ1-3; D remains unclear. V dropped 0 bases and J dropped 0 bases, with 6 bases sitting between them. Germline V gives CDR1 MGHRA, CDR2 YSYEKL. The CDR3 runs 15 residues. The CDR3 nucleotides are TGCGCCAGCAGCCAAGAGGTGATCTCTGGAAACACCATATATTTT. It encodes CASSQEVISGNTIYF.

V usage is TRBV5-1 and J usage is TRBJ1-6, with 10 bases fitting TRBD1. V lost 4 bases to trimming and J lost 3 bases; unmatched junction nucleotides: 4. CDR3 length: 16 residues. The V gene's germline CDR1 is SGHRS and CDR2 YFSETQ. CDR3 in DNA: TGCGCCAGCAGCCCAGGGACAGGGGACTATAATTCACCCCTCCACTTT. Its translation: CASSPGTGDYNSPLHF.

The chain has TRBV29-1 and TRBJ2-2; no firm D call. V lost 4 bases and J 2 bases, leaving 5 bases between the germline ends. Germline CDR1 and CDR2: SQVTM and ANQGSEA. The CDR3 runs 12 residues. This chain's CDR3 is CSVGGNTGELFF. The CDR3 DNA reads TGCAGCGTTGGAGGAAACACCGGGGAGCTGTTTTTT.

V is TRBV5-1 and J is TRBJ1-1, with D unresolved. Trimming shortened V by 0 bases and J by 2 bases, and 11 bases separated the two germline ends. The CDR3 is 15 amino acids. Looked up from germline, CDR1 is SGHRS and CDR2 is YFSETQ. CDR3 sequence (DNA): TGCGCCAGCAGCTTGGGTGCCAGTCCAAACACTGAAGCTTTCTTT. The encoded protein is CASSLGASPNTEAFF.

The chain joins TRBV5-1 to TRBJ1-1; D is uncertain. Trimming cost V 4 bases and J 1 base, with 8 bases left between them. The germline gives CDR1 SGHRS, CDR2 YFSETQ. The CDR3 extends over 13 amino acids. This CDR3 reads CASSDIPNTEAFF. DNA for the CDR3: TGCGCCAGCAGCGATATCCCGAACACTGAAGCTTTCTTT.

The table lists this clonotype with a few counts. The chain is built from TRBV5-1 and TRBJ1-1; D is ambiguous. In germline, CDR1 is SGHRS, CDR2 YFSETQ. This CDR3 region has 14 residues. V was shortened by 7 bases and J by 0 bases, with 13 bases between the two germline ends. The CDR3 loop reads CASCKGDLNTEAFF. In nucleotides, the CDR3 is TGCGCCAGCTGTAAGGGAGATTTGAACACTGAAGCTTTCTTT.

This clonotype was seen a few times. This sequence joins TRBV11-2 and TRBJ1-1; a possible D gene is TRBD1 (5 bases). The germline gives CDR1 SGHAT, CDR2 FQNNGV. V shed 2 bases and J shed 0 bases, with 7 bases lying between them. This CDR3 contains 14 residues. Here the CDR3 reads CASSLQGLNTEAFF. The CDR3 region has the DNA TGTGCCAGCAGCTTACAGGGCCTGAACACTGAAGCTTTCTTT.

The chain couples TRBV5-1 to TRBJ1-1, with D tentatively TRBD1 (5 bases). The CDR3 runs 14 residues. Trimming removed 6 bases from V and 1 base from J, with 13 bases in between. CDR1 and CDR2 from the germline V gene are SGHRS and YFSETQ. This CDR3 reads CASTAWQGNTEAFF. In DNA, the CDR3 is TGCGCCAGCACCGCGTGGCAGGGGAACACTGAAGCTTTCTTT. Looking up the rest from reference TRBV5-1 and TRBJ1-1 gives the full variable domain: KAGVTQTPRYLIKTRGQQVTLSCSPISGHRSVSWYQQTPGQGLQFLFEYFSETQRNKGNFPGRFSGRQFSNSRSEMNVSTLELGDSALYLCASTAWQGNTEAFFGQGTRLTVV.

This clonotype was counted only a few times. The rearrangement joins TRBV12-3 or TRBV12-4 to TRBJ1-6, with no clear D. V gave up 6 bases and J gave up 0 bases, with 12 bases separating them. This CDR3 contains 16 residues. CDR3 nucleotide sequence: TGTGCCAGCAGCCTAGGGTGGAGCTCCTATAATTCACCCCTCCACTTT. It codes for CASSLGWSSYNSPLHF.

This clonotype showed up many times. The chain uses TRBV12-3 or TRBV12-4 and TRBJ2-7; the D gene is possibly TRBD2 (5 bases). This CDR3 has 14 residues. The germline V and J ends were trimmed by 2 bases and 0 bases, with 8 bases remaining between them. Here the CDR3 reads CASSLSGSSYEQYF. The CDR3 DNA reads TGTGCCAGCAGTTTATCGGGGAGCTCCTACGAGCAGTACTTC.

A few counts support this clonotype. This chain uses TRBV7-3 with TRBJ1-5; D unresolved. Germline V gives CDR1 SGHTA, CDR2 FQGTGA. This CDR3 spans 17 amino acids. Trimming removed 1 base at V and 0 bases at J, with 13 bases between. The CDR3 DNA sequence: TGTGCCAGCAGCTTAATCCGGCCGAGGGTTAGCAATCAGCCCCAGCATTTT. It yields the protein CASSLIRPRVSNQPQHF.

This clonotype was seen a handful of times. Here the CDR3 DNA reads TGTGCCAGCAGCTTAAAAAATCAGTGGGGCGCTGACACCGGGGAGCTGTTTTTT. Its translation is CASSLKNQWGADTGELFF. V gene TRBV7-3 combines with J gene TRBJ2-2; D perhaps matches TRBD1 (5 bases). Trimming stripped 1 base from V and 3 bases from J, with 18 bases between. The CDR3 sequence is 18 residues long. Germline CDR1 and CDR2: SGHTA and FQGTGA.

Comment on this clonotype: An end of the junction differs from the germline gene, which may be a read error. V and J are TRBV5-1 and TRBJ1-5; D is unclear. The CDR3 sequence is 13 residues long. The germline V gene has CDR1 SGHRS and CDR2 YFSETQ. CDR3 nucleotides: TGCGCCAGCACTACGGGGTATAATCATCCCCAGCATTTT. It encodes CASTTGYNHPQHF.

This clonotype was seen a handful of times. The rearrangement uses TRBV5-1 and TRBJ1-1; a possible D gene is TRBD1 (6 bases). Looked up from germline, CDR1 is SGHRS and CDR2 is YFSETQ. The CDR3 totals 18 residues. V shed 4 bases and J shed 2 bases, with 24 bases lying between them. The CDR3 region has the DNA TGCGCCAGCAGCCGCAGAACGGACAGAGCTATTACTAACACTGAAGCTTTCTTT. Its translation is CASSRRTDRAITNTEAFF. Variable domain in full (rest from reference TRBV5-1 and TRBJ1-1): KAGVTQTPRYLIKTRGQQVTLSCSPISGHRSVSWYQQTPGQGLQFLFEYFSETQRNKGNFPGRFSGRQFSNSRSEMNVSTLELGDSALYLCASSRRTDRAITNTEAFFGQGTRLTVV.

In this sample, this clonotype turned up a few times. The chain recombines TRBV7-2 with TRBJ1-3; no clear D gene. From germline, CDR1 is SGHTA and CDR2 FQGNSA. The CDR3 contains 15 residues. Trimming left V 5 bases short and J 0 bases short, with 11 bases between. The CDR3 DNA reads TGTGCCAGCAGCCCCCCCGTCGCCTCTGGAAACACCATATATTTT. The encoded protein is CASSPPVASGNTIYF. Based on the CDR3 plus reference TRBV7-2 and TRBJ1-3, the full variable domain is GAGVSQSPSNKVTEKGKDVELRCDPISGHTALYWYRQSLGQGLEFLIYFQGNSAPDKSGLPSDRFSAERTGGSVSTLTIQRTQQEDSAVYLCASSPPVASGNTIYFGEGSWLTVV.

This clonotype was seen only a few times. The rearrangement links TRBV20-1 to TRBJ1-1, with D possibly TRBD1 on 5 matching bases. The length of the CDR3 is 18 residues. Trimming cost V 0 bases and J 5 bases, with 25 bases left between them. Germline V gene sequence: CDR1 DFQATT, CDR2 SNEGSKA (reference sequence). The chain's CDR3 is CSARDVWGSGGRLTEAFF. CDR3 sequence (DNA): TGCAGTGCTAGAGATGTCTGGGGGAGTGGAGGGCGACTTACTGAAGCTTTCTTT.

The J gene is TRBJ1-1, the V gene TRBV15, with D possibly matching TRBD1 (6 bases). Per the germline V gene, CDR1 is LNHNV and CDR2 is YYDKDF (reference sequence). The CDR3 is made up of 16 amino acids. The germline V and J ends were trimmed by 6 bases and 4 bases, with 21 bases remaining between them. CDR3 residues: CATRRGGTGQRTEAFF. The CDR3 region has the DNA TGTGCCACCAGGCGGGGGGGTACCGGACAGCGCACTGAAGCTTTCTTT.

The chain recombines TRBV5-1 with TRBJ2-7; 13 bases match TRBD2. Trimming at V came to 4 bases and at J to 2 bases, leaving 3 bases not matched to a gene. CDR3 length: 15 amino acids. The germline gives CDR1 SGHRS, CDR2 YFSETQ. For the CDR3, the DNA is TGCGCCAGCAGCCCGACTAGCGGGGGGCCCTACGAGCAGTACTTC. Translation gives CASSPTSGGPYEQYF.

This clonotype was counted only a few times. Written as DNA, the CDR3 is TGTGCCTCCCTGCGGACAGGGGCCGGCTACACCTTC. This translates into CASLRTGAGYTF. The chain employs TRBV10-3 and TRBJ1-2; 9 positions agree with TRBD1. This CDR3 is built from 12 residues. Looked up from germline, CDR1 is ENHRY and CDR2 is SYGVKD. J was trimmed by 8 bases and V by 11 bases; bases with no gene match: 9.

This clonotype was picked up many times. CDR3 region: CASSSLQNTEAFF. The CDR3 coding sequence is TGTGCCAGCAGCTCCCTTCAGAACACTGAAGCTTTCTTT. The chain joins TRBV7-9 to TRBJ1-1; the D is unclear. There are 13 residues in the CDR3. Germline CDR1 is SEHNR and CDR2 is FQNEAQ (reference sequence). V was shortened by 4 bases and J by 1 base, with 7 bases between the two germline ends.